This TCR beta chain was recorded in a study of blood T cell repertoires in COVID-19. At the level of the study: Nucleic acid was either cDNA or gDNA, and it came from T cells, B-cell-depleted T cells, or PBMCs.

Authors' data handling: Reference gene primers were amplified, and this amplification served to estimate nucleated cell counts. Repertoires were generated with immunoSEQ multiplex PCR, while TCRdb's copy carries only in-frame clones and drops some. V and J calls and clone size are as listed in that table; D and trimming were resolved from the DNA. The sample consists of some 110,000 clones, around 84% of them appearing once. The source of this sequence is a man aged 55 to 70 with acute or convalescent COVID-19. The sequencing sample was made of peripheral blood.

This chain's CDR3 is CASSVLKYPRTEAFF. The DNA of the CDR3 is TGTGCCAGCAGCGTTCTGAAGTACCCGAGGACTGAAGCTTTCTTT. The genes are TRBV9 and TRBJ1-1; D remains ambiguous. The CDR3 is 15 residues long. CDR1 SGDLS and CDR2 YYNGEE come from the germline V gene. Trimming left V 2 bases short and J 5 bases short, with 16 bases between.